Listed here are 17 T cell receptor beta chains from one sample, sequenced in a study of T cell responses to AZD1222 COVID-19 vaccine. Using immunoSEQ multiplex PCR, the repertoire was profiled, and TCRdb retains in-frame clones only, with some absent. The data contain 180,000 or so clones, 88% of them singletons. The specimen comprised peripheral blood, sampled 28 days after the second AZD1222 dose. The origin of the receptors is an adult who received the AZD1222 COVID-19 vaccine.

V is TRBV24-1 and J is TRBJ2-2; TRBD2 might be the D (7 bases). Trimming left V 2 bases short and J 4 bases short, with 16 bases between. Germline loops: CDR1 KGHDR, CDR2 SFDVKD. This CDR3 has 17 amino acids. The CDR3 DNA is TGTGCCACCAGTGATTGGGGGGGCAGCTACAGCACCGGGGAGCTGTTTTTT. Translated: CATSDWGGSYSTGELFF.

The V call is TRBV6-1, the J call TRBJ1-1; D remains ambiguous. CDR1 is MNHNS, CDR2 SASEGT, per germline. Trimming removed 3 bases at V and 7 bases at J, with 12 bases between. This CDR3 comprises 13 residues. CDR3 DNA sequence: TGTGCCAGCAGTGAGGGAAGGCCGATTGAAGCTTTCTTT. It translates to CASSEGRPIEAFF.

The chain employs TRBV24-1 and TRBJ2-1; D is undetermined. Germline CDR1 is KGHDR and CDR2 is SFDVKD. V shed 6 bases and J shed 1 base, with 9 bases lying between them. This CDR3 is built from 14 residues. CDR3 residues: CATSPGSSYNEQFF. The DNA for the CDR3 is TGTGCCACCAGTCCCGGCTCGTCCTACAATGAGCAGTTCTTC.

V is TRBV10-1 and J is TRBJ2-1, with D unresolved. V shed 11 bases and J shed 5 bases, with 10 bases lying between them. The germline V gene encodes CDR1 WNHNN and CDR2 SYGVQD (reference sequence). This CDR3 spans 11 amino acids. CDR3 DNA: TGCGCCTCAGCCGTCCACAATGAGCAGTTCTTC. Residues: CASAVHNEQFF.

This chain joins TRBV29-1 and TRBJ2-1; D uncertain. V lost 1 base to trimming and J lost 0 bases, with 7 bases between them. Germline assignment: CDR1 SQVTM and CDR2 ANQGSEA. CDR3 length: 14 amino acids. CDR3: CSVEGGFSYNEQFF. CDR3 coding DNA: TGCAGCGTTGAAGGTGGATTCTCCTACAATGAGCAGTTCTTC.

V and J are TRBV9 and TRBJ2-4; the D gene could be TRBD1 or TRBD2 (6 bases each). V was pared by 2 bases and J by 6 bases, with 12 bases between. Germline-derived CDR1 and CDR2 are SGDLS and YYNGEE. The CDR3 contains 14 residues. The chain's CDR3 is CASSVDRRGNIQYF. The CDR3 DNA is TGTGCCAGCAGCGTCGACAGGCGGGGAAACATTCAGTACTTC.

The rearrangement links TRBV4-2 to TRBJ1-5; D gene uncertain. V was pared by 4 bases and J by 3 bases, with 7 bases between. CDR3 length: 13 residues. The germline gives CDR1 LGHNA, CDR2 YNFKEQ. In DNA form, the CDR3 reads TGTGCCAGCAGCCGCTATACCAATCAGCCCCAGCATTTT. This translates into CASSRYTNQPQHF.

The V and J genes are TRBV4-1 and TRBJ2-7, with a weak D call TRBD1 (6 bases). The CDR3 is made up of 15 amino acids. The germline V gene encodes CDR1 MGHRA and CDR2 YSYEKL. The ends were cut back, 2 bases at V and 3 bases at J, with 14 bases in the middle. As DNA, the CDR3 is TGCGCCAGCAGCCAACAAGAGGACAGCGTCTACGAGCAGTACTTC. This sequence encodes CASSQQEDSVYEQYF.

The chain joins TRBV28 to TRBJ1-2; TRBD1 aligns across 9 bases. Germline V gives CDR1 MDHEN, CDR2 SYDVKM. The CDR3 consists of 13 residues. With V trimmed by 5 bases and J by 8 bases, 6 bases remained unmatched. CDR3 coding DNA: TGTGCCAGCAGTCAGGGACAGGGAGGCGGCTACACCTTC. Protein sequence: CASSQGQGGGYTF.

The chain uses TRBV2 and TRBJ2-5; unclear D gene. Trimming took off 8 bases at V and 5 bases at J, with 6 bases between the two ends. This CDR3 contains 10 residues. Germline V gene sequence: CDR1 SNHLY, CDR2 FYNNEI. This CDR3 is CASVGETQYF. Here the CDR3 DNA reads TGTGCCAGCGTAGGGGAGACCCAGTACTTC.

The V call is TRBV19, the J call TRBJ1-5; a possible D gene is TRBD1 (6 bases). Germline CDR1 LNHDA, CDR2 SQIVND (reference sequence). The CDR3 is made up of 14 amino acids. The germline V and J ends were trimmed by 3 bases and 3 bases, with 9 bases remaining between them. For the CDR3, the DNA is TGTGCCAGTAGTATGGGGGCCCACAATCAGCCCCAGCATTTT. Protein sequence: CASSMGAHNQPQHF.

CDR3 region: CASSTPGRNQETQYF. The CDR3 coding sequence is TGTGCCAGTAGTACCCCGGGACGGAACCAAGAGACCCAGTACTTC. The chain uses TRBV19 and TRBJ2-5; tentatively, D is TRBD1 or TRBD2 (5 bases each). The CDR3 is made up of 15 amino acids. Germline loops: CDR1 LNHDA, CDR2 SQIVND (reference sequence). Trimming took 4 bases from V and 0 from J, leaving 12 bases between them.

Written as DNA, the CDR3 is TGTGCCAGCAGCTTGGAGGAGACCCAGTACTTC. Translation: CASSLEETQYF. This chain links TRBV5-6 with TRBJ2-5; D ambiguous. Germline CDR1 and CDR2: SGHDT and YYEEEE. V shed 0 bases and J shed 5 bases, with 2 bases lying between them. This CDR3 contains 11 residues.

The chain is built from TRBV19 and TRBJ1-2, with D uncertain. This CDR3 is built from 12 residues. V lost 5 bases and J 8 bases, leaving 12 bases between the germline ends. Germline CDR1 and CDR2: LNHDA and SQIVND (reference sequence). The CDR3 DNA reads as TGTGCCAGTAGTCCTCGGACGGGCGGCTACACCTTC. It codes for CASSPRTGGYTF.

The chain joins TRBV6-2 or TRBV6-3 to TRBJ1-5; possibly TRBD1 for D (6 bases). With 4 bases removed from V and 7 bases from J, the gap between germline ends came to 29 bases. CDR1 and CDR2 from the germline V gene are MNHEY and SVGEGT. The CDR3 has 19 amino acids. CDR3 sequence reads: CASSSLFSFGPGGQQPQHF. CDR3 coding DNA: TGTGCCAGCAGTTCCCTTTTTTCTTTTGGACCTGGGGGGCAACAGCCCCAGCATTTT.

The rearrangement links TRBV12-3 or TRBV12-4 to TRBJ2-1; D may be TRBD2 (5 bases). The CDR3 is 13 amino acids. Trimming shortened V by 6 bases and J by 7 bases, and 13 bases separated the two germline ends. Here the CDR3 DNA reads TGTGCCAGCAGCCCCTTTGGAGGTAATGAGCAGTTCTTC. As protein: CASSPFGGNEQFF.

This clone was counted a single time. The CDR3 coding sequence is TGTGCCAGCAGCCAACGCCGGACGGAGCAAGAGACCCAGTACTTC. It translates to CASSQRRTEQETQYF. The chain links TRBV14 to TRBJ2-5, with no clear D. V lost 2 bases and J 2 bases, leaving 12 bases between the germline ends. The CDR3 length is 15 residues. CDR1 is SGHDN and CDR2 is FVKESK in the germline V gene.